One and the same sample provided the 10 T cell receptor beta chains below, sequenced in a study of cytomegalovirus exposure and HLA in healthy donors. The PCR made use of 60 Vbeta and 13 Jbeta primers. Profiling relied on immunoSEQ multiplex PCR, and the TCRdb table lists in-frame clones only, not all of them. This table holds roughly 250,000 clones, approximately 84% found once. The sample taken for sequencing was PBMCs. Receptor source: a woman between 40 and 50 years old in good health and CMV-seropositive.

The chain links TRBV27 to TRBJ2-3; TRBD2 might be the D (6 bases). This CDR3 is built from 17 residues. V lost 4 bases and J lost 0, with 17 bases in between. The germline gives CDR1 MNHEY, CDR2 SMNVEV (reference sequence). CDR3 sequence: CASSSNRLGLSTDTQYF. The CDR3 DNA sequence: TGTGCCAGCAGTTCTAACCGACTAGGCCTAAGCACAGATACGCAGTATTTT.

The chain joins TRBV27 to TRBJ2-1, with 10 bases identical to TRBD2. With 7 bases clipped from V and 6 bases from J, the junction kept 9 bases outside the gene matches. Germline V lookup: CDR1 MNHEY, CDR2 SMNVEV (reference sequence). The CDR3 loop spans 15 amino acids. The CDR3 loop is CASTLAGPGSNEQFF. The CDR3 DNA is TGTGCCAGCACACTAGCGGGACCGGGCTCCAATGAGCAGTTCTTC.

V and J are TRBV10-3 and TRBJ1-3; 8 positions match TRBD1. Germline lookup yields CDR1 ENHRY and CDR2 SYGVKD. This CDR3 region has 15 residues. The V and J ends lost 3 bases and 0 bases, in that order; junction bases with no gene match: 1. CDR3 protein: CAISDTGGSGNTIYF. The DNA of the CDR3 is TGTGCCATCAGTGATACAGGGGGCTCTGGAAACACCATATATTTT.

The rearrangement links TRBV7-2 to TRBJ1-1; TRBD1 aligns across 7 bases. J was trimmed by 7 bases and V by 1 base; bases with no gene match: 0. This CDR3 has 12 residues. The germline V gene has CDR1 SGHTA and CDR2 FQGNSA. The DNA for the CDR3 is TGTGCCAGCAGCTTAGGGACAGGTGAAGCTTTCTTT. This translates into CASSLGTGEAFF.

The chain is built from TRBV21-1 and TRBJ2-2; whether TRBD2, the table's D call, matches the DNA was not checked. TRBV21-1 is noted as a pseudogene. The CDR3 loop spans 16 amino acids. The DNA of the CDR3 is TGTGCCAGCAGCAACGGAGCGGGACGGGGGACCGGGGAGCTGTTTTTT. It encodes CASSNGAGRGTGELFF.

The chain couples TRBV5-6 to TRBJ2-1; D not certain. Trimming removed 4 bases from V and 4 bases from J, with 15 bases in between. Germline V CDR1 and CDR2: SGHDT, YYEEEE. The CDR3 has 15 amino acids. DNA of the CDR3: TGTGCCAGCAGCCTCGTAGTAATGAGATACAATGAGCAGTTCTTC. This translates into CASSLVVMRYNEQFF. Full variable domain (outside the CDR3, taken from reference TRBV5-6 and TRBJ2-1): DAGVTQSPTHLIKTRGQQVTLRCSPKSGHDTVSWYQQALGQGPQFIFQYYEEEERQRGNFPDRFSGHQFPNYSSELNVNALLLGDSALYLCASSLVVMRYNEQFFGPGTRLTVL.

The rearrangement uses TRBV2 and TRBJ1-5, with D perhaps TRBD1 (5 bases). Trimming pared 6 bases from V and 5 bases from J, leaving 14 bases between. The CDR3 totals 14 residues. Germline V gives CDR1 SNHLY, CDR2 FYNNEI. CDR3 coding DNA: TGTGCCAGCAGCGCAGGGTATGTGGATCAGCCCCAGCATTTT. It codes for CASSAGYVDQPQHF.

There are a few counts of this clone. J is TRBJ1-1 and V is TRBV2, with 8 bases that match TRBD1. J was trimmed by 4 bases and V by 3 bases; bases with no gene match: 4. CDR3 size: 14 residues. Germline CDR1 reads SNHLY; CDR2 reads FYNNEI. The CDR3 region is CASSEQGASTEAFF. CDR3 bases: TGTGCCAGCAGTGAGCAGGGGGCGAGCACTGAAGCTTTCTTT.

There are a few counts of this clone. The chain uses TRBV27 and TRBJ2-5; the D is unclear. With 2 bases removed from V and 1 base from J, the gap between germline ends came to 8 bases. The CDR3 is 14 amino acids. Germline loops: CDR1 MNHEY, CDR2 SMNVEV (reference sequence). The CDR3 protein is CASSLGRIQETQYF. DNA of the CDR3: TGTGCCAGCAGTTTAGGCAGGATCCAAGAGACCCAGTACTTC.

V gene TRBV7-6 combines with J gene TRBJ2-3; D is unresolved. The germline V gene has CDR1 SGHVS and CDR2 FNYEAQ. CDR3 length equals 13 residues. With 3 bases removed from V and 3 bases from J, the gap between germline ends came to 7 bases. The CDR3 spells CASSFGRTDTQYF. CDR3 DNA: TGTGCCAGCAGCTTTGGCAGGACAGATACGCAGTATTTT.